The present entry profiles one T cell receptor beta chain with its context. Its target is not known. This sample is part of a study of cytomegalovirus exposure and HLA in healthy donors. General study points: Immune exposure was documented only through CMV serostatus.

The J segment lost 0 bases and the V segment lost 2 bases, leaving 8 bases of the junction unmatched. Germline V lookup: CDR1 SQVTM, CDR2 ANQGSEA. CDR3 length: 19 amino acids. PCR was performed using 60 Vbeta and 13 Jbeta primers. Only in-frame clones appear in the TCRdb table, and some are missing; sequencing was by immunoSEQ multiplex PCR. The data show tens of thousands of clones, 78% seen once. V is TRBV29-1 and J is TRBJ2-3, with 16 bases identical to TRBD2. This TCR came from a woman aged 40 to 50 in good health and CMV-seropositive. The sample consisted of PBMCs. This CDR3 is CSVESFPGLAGGSTDTQYF. The CDR3, as DNA: TGCAGCGTTGAAAGCTTTCCGGGACTAGCGGGAGGGAGCACAGATACGCAGTATTTT.